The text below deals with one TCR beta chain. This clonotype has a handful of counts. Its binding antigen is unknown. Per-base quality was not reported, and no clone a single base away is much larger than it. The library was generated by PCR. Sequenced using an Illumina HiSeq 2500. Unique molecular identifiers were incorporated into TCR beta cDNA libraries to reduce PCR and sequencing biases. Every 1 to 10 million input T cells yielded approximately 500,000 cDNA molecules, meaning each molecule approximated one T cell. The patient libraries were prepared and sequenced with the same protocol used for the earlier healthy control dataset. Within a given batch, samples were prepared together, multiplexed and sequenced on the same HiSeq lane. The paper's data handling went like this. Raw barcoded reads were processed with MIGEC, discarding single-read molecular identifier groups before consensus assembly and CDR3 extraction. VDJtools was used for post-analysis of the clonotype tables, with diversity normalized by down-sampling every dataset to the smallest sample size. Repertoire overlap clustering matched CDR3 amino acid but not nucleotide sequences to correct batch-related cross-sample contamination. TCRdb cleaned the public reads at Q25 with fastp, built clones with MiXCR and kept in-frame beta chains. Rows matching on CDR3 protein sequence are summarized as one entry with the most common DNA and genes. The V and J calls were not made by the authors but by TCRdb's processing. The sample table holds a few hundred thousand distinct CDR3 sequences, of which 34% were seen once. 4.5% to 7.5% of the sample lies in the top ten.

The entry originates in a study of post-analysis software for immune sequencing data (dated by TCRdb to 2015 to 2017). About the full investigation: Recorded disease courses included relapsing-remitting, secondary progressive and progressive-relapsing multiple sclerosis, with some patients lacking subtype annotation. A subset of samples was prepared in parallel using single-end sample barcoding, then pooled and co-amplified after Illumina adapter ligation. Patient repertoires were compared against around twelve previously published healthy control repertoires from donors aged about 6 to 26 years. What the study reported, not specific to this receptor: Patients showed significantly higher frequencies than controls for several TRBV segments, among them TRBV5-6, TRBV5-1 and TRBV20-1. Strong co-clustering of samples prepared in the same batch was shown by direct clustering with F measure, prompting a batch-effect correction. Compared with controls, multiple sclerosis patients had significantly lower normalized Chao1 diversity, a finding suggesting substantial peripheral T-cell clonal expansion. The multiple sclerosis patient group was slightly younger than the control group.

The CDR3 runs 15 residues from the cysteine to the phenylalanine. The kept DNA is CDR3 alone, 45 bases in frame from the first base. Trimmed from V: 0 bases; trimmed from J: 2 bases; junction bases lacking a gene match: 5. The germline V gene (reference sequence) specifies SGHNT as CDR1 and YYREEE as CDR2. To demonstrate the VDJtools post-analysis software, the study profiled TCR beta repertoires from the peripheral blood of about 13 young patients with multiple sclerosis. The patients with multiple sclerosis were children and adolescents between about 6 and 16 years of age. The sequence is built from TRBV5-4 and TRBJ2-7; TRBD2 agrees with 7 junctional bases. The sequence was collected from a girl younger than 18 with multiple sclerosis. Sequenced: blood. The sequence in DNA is TGTGCCAGCAGCTTGGGAGTAGCGGGTACCTACGAGCAGTACTTC. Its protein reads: CASSLGVAGTYEQYF. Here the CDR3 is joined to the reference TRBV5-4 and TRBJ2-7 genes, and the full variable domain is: ETGVTQSPTHLIKTRGQQVTLRCSSQSGHNTVSWYQQALGQGPQFIFQYYREEENGRGNFPPRFSGLQFPNYSSELNVNALELDDSALYLCASSLGVAGTYEQYFGPGTRLTVT.